This T cell receptor (beta chain) was recovered during a study of blood T cell repertoires in COVID-19. Overall study context: The United States, Italy and Spain provided the acute and convalescent COVID-19 samples.

In the source study's methods: Amplification of reference gene primers provided the estimated nucleated cell counts. Assay used: immunoSEQ multiplex PCR; TCRdb lists only in-frame clones, some missing. V and J calls plus clone size are reproduced from that table; the DNA served to infer D and trimming. The sample yields fewer than 500,000 clones, roughly 87% seen once. Participants came from some 23 US areas, aged roughly 18 to 95 years. Donors were grouped by their self-reported clinical history. The CDR3 contains 15 residues. Per the germline V gene, CDR1 is LGHDT and CDR2 is YNNKEL (reference sequence). Trimming took off 3 bases at V and 0 bases at J, with 12 bases between the two ends.

Sample: PBMCs or T cells enriched from blood (not recorded which). The V gene is TRBV3-1 (or the pseudogene TRBV3-2), the J gene TRBJ2-7; a possible D gene is TRBD1 (6 bases). The sequence derives from a woman younger than 35 with acute COVID-19. The CDR3 protein is CASSHALDSSYEQYF. DNA of the CDR3: TGTGCCAGCAGCCATGCTCTGGACAGCTCCTACGAGCAGTACTTC.